These 22 T cell receptor beta chains came from one sample sequenced in a study of a mutant IDH1 vaccine in newly diagnosed glioma. Time point defined: week 35, safety follow-up. The content of each vaccine dose was 300 ug of mutant IDH1 20-mer peptide, and topical imiquimod accompanied it. Their antigens are not known. Clones were sequenced by immunoSEQ multiplex PCR, and TCRdb holds only the in-frame ones, with some missing. The data contain some 48,000 clones, 75% to 85% of them singletons. This specimen was PBMCs, taken from a glioma patient whose treatment included an IDH1 peptide vaccine. Receptors originate from a man aged 35 to 55 with glioma.

The V gene is TRBV9, the J gene TRBJ2-7, with D perhaps TRBD2 (5 bases). The V gene's germline CDR1 is SGDLS and CDR2 YYNGEE. This CDR3 spans 16 amino acids. V was clipped by 4 bases and J by 2 bases, with 19 bases between them. This CDR3 reads CASSPRPGSSPYEQYV. The DNA for the CDR3 is TGTGCCAGCAGCCCCCGTCCTGGGAGTTCCCCCTACGAGCAGTACGTC.

The CDR3 protein is CASSITAGTDTQYF. CDR3 DNA sequence: TGTGCCAGCAGTATTACGGCGGGCACAGATACGCAGTATTTT. This rearrangement joins TRBV27 to TRBJ2-3; D remains unclear. In germline, CDR1 is MNHEY, CDR2 SMNVEV (reference sequence). The CDR3 spans 14 residues. With 5 bases removed from V and 1 base from J, the gap between germline ends came to 10 bases.

The rearrangement uses TRBV4-3 and TRBJ1-1, with D hard to call. This CDR3 spans 15 amino acids. Germline loops: CDR1 LGHNA, CDR2 YSLEER. The V gene lost 5 bases and the J gene lost 1 base, with 14 bases spanning the gap. The CDR3 reads CASSKRPERNTEAFF. CDR3 DNA: TGCGCCAGCAGCAAACGGCCGGAACGGAACACTGAAGCTTTCTTT.

The chain combines TRBV6-5 with TRBJ2-2; TRBD1 matches 7 bases. With 0 bases clipped from V and 8 bases from J, the junction kept 3 bases outside the gene matches. CDR3 length: 14 residues. Germline values: CDR1 MNHEY, CDR2 SVGAGI. The CDR3, as DNA: TGTGCCAGCAGTTACTCAAGGGGGCCGGGGGAGCTGTTTTTT. This sequence encodes CASSYSRGPGELFF.

V is TRBV7-2 and J is TRBJ2-3; 8 positions agree with TRBD2. The CDR3 runs to 18 residues. The V and J ends lost 4 bases and 2 bases, in that order; junction bases with no gene match: 14. Germline assignment: CDR1 SGHTA and CDR2 FQGNSA. CDR3 nucleotides: TGTGCCAGCAGCTCCTCTCGGTTAGGAGGACTAGCCACAGATACGCAGTATTTT. Protein sequence: CASSSSRLGGLATDTQYF.

The chain recombines TRBV6-1 with TRBJ2-7; 7 bases are shared with TRBD1. The CDR3 runs 15 residues. J lost 5 bases, V lost 0 bases, and 7 bases had no gene match. Germline CDR1 reads MNHNS; CDR2 reads SASEGT. This chain's CDR3 is CASSEAGYRGHEQYF. CDR3 nucleotide sequence: TGTGCCAGCAGTGAAGCGGGGTACAGGGGCCACGAGCAGTACTTC.

The rearrangement links TRBV19 to TRBJ2-5; TRBD2 agrees at 9 bases. The trim removed 5 bases at V and 7 bases at J, leaving 20 bases unmatched. CDR1 and CDR2 (germline): LNHDA, SQIVND (reference sequence). CDR3 length: 18 amino acids. In nucleotides, the CDR3 is TGTGCCAGTAGTCAGCTAGGCCTAGCGGGAAACCCCAGGGTGACCCAGTACTTC. Translation gives CASSQLGLAGNPRVTQYF.

The V and J genes are TRBV11-3 and TRBJ2-1; no reliable D call. V lost 2 bases to trimming and J lost 8 bases, with 4 bases between them. Germline CDR1 SGHNT, CDR2 YENEEA. CDR3 size: 11 residues. The chain's CDR3 is CASSLSDEQFF. The CDR3 DNA sequence: TGTGCCAGCAGCTTAAGCGATGAGCAGTTCTTC.

The rearrangement joins TRBV6-1 to TRBJ2-5; TRBD1 or TRBD2 may be the D gene (5 bases each). Trimming took off 3 bases at V and 2 bases at J, with 10 bases between the two ends. Looked up from germline, CDR1 is MNHNS and CDR2 is SASEGT. The CDR3 totals 14 residues. The DNA for the CDR3 is TGTGCCAGCAGTGATTCGGGACGGCAAGAGACCCAGTACTTC. This translates into CASSDSGRQETQYF.

The rearrangement joins TRBV5-1 to TRBJ2-3; D remains unclear. The CDR3 sequence is 10 residues long. The germline gives CDR1 SGHRS, CDR2 YFSETQ. V lost 5 bases to trimming and J lost 5 bases, with 3 bases between them. The DNA for the CDR3 is TGCGCCAGCAGGGAAGATACGCAGTATTTT. Amino acids: CASREDTQYF.

The CDR3 sequence is CASTLAGVRTGELFF. CDR3 nucleotides: TGTGCCAGCACCCTAGCGGGAGTTAGGACCGGGGAGCTGTTTTTT. The rearrangement uses TRBV7-9 and TRBJ2-2; 10 bases fit TRBD2. There are 15 residues in the CDR3. After removal of 7 bases from V and 5 bases from J, the junction contained 7 bases not matched to a gene. Germline CDR1 SEHNR, CDR2 FQNEAQ (reference sequence). The full variable domain, completed using reference TRBV7-9 and TRBJ2-2, is DTGVSQNPRHKITKRGQNVTFRCDPISEHNRLYWYRQTLGQGPEFLTYFQNEAQLEKSRLLSDRFSAERPKGSFSTLEIQRTEQGDSAMYLCASTLAGVRTGELFFGEGSRLTVL.

The J gene is TRBJ1-4, the V gene TRBV19, with a tentative D call TRBD1 (6 bases). V lost 3 bases to trimming and J lost 2 bases, with 13 bases between them. The length of the CDR3 is 16 residues. The germline CDR1 and CDR2 sequences are LNHDA and SQIVND (reference sequence). The CDR3 DNA reads TGTGCCAGTAGTATGGACAGATCGTGGACTAATGAAAAACTGTTTTTT. Translating gives CASSMDRSWTNEKLFF.

The chain is built from TRBV7-2 and TRBJ2-3; D gene ambiguous. In germline, CDR1 is SGHTA, CDR2 FQGNSA. The CDR3 runs 12 residues. Trimming shortened V by 0 bases and J by 5 bases, and 3 bases separated the two germline ends. CDR3 sequence (DNA): TGTGCCAGCAGCTTAGCGTTAGATACGCAGTATTTT. This sequence encodes CASSLALDTQYF.

DNA for the CDR3: TGTGCCAGCAGCTTAGGACTAGCGCAATACAATGAGCAGTTCTTC. It translates to CASSLGLAQYNEQFF. V gene TRBV7-6 combines with J gene TRBJ2-1, with 8 bases lining up with TRBD2. Germline V gives CDR1 SGHVS, CDR2 FNYEAQ. The CDR3 contains 15 residues. The V and J ends lost 1 base and 4 bases, in that order; junction bases with no gene match: 3.

The chain recombines TRBV11-2 with TRBJ1-2; D not resolved. The CDR3 extends over 14 amino acids. In germline, CDR1 is SGHAT, CDR2 FQNNGV. V shed 6 bases and J shed 5 bases, with 16 bases lying between them. The CDR3 here is CASRPTGPQYGYTF. CDR3 in DNA: TGTGCCAGCAGACCTACCGGGCCCCAGTATGGCTACACCTTC.

The chain is built from TRBV12-5 and TRBJ1-2; TRBD1 matches 7 bases. The junction had 13 bases not matched to a gene; V was cut back by 6 bases and J by 6 bases. Germline values: CDR1 LGHNT, CDR2 FRNRAP. CDR3 size: 15 residues. The CDR3 nucleotides are TGTGCTAGTGGGCCATCCACAGGGGCCCTACATGGCTACACCTTC. It yields the protein CASGPSTGALHGYTF.

The chain joins TRBV11-2 to TRBJ2-5; maybe TRBD2 (7 bases). V lost 2 bases, J lost 4 bases, and 20 bases lay in between. CDR3 length: 17 amino acids. The germline CDR1 and CDR2 sequences are SGHAT and FQNNGV. CDR3 coding DNA: TGTGCCAGCAGCTTATCCCCTAGCGGCCCGACAGGAGAGACCCAGTACTTC. Amino acid sequence: CASSLSPSGPTGETQYF.

This clone appeared a few times. The rearrangement links TRBV4-3 to TRBJ2-3; maybe TRBD2 (5 bases). CDR3 length: 14 amino acids. Germline V gene data show CDR1 as LGHNA and CDR2 as YSLEER. With 4 bases removed from V and 6 bases from J, the gap between germline ends came to 14 bases. The DNA of the CDR3 is TGCGCCAGCAGCCGGACTGCGGGCCGGGATACGCAGTATTTT. Its translation: CASSRTAGRDTQYF.

This rearrangement joins TRBV25-1 to TRBJ2-6, with D perhaps matching TRBD1 (8 bases). Trimming took off 3 bases at V and 2 bases at J, with 14 bases between the two ends. Germline loops: CDR1 MGHDK, CDR2 SYGVNS. The CDR3 covers 17 residues. CDR3 amino acids: CASSDRQGRAGANVLTF. CDR3 DNA sequence: TGTGCCAGCAGTGATCGACAGGGGAGGGCTGGGGCCAACGTCCTGACTTTC.

The chain is built from TRBV7-9 and TRBJ2-5; 9 positions agree with TRBD1. V shed 5 bases, J shed 13 bases, and the junction held 14 bases outside the gene matches. Germline CDR1 is SEHNR and CDR2 is FQNEAQ (reference sequence). The length of the CDR3 is 14 residues. The CDR3 loop is CASSREAVTGGRYF. DNA of the CDR3: TGTGCCAGCAGCCGTGAAGCAGTGACAGGGGGGCGGTACTTC.

Concerning this clone: This sample includes further DNA sequences coding for the same CDR3. The V gene is TRBV6-1, the J gene TRBJ2-7; D gene ambiguous. The CDR3 is 14 residues long. V was shortened by 1 base and J by 1 base, with 8 bases between the two germline ends. In germline, CDR1 is MNHNS, CDR2 SASEGT. CDR3 DNA sequence: TGTGCCAGCAGTGAAGGGCCGGATTCCTACGAGCAGTACGTC. It is translated as CASSEGPDSYEQYV.

This clone showed up just a few times. The rearrangement joins TRBV5-4 to TRBJ1-1, with TRBD1 as a possible D gene (6 bases). The germline V gene encodes CDR1 SGHNT and CDR2 YYREEE (reference sequence). The CDR3 has 15 amino acids. V was clipped by 5 bases and J by 3 bases, with 17 bases between them. CDR3 residues: CASSQQQGRHTEAFF. For the CDR3, the DNA is TGTGCCAGCAGTCAACAACAGGGTCGTCACACTGAAGCTTTCTTT.